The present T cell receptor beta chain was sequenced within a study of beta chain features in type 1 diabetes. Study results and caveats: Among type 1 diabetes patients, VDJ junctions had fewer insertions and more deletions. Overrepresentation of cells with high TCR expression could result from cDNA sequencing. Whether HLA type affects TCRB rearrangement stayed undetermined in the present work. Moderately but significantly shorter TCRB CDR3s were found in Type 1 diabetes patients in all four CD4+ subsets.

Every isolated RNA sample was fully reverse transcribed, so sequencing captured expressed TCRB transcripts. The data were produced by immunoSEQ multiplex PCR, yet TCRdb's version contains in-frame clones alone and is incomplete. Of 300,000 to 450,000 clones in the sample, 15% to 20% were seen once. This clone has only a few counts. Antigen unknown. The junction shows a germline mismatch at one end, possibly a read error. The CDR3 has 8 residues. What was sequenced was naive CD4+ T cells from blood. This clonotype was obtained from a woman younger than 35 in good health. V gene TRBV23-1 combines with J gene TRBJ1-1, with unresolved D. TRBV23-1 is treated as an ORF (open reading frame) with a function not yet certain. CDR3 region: CASSQVYF. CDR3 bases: TGCGCCAGCAGTCAAGTCTACTTT.